The present entry profiles one T cell receptor (beta chain) with its context. The entry originates in a study of T-cell reconstitution after alpha-beta-depleted transplantation in children. The TCRbeta library was prepared with unique molecular identifiers. In TCRdb, the PCR reads were re-called with MiXCR into one record per CDR3 protein. This sample has under 400,000 distinct CDR3 sequences; roughly 25% occur once, and the top ten carry roughly 11%. The germline V and J ends were trimmed by 4 bases and 4 bases, with 12 bases remaining between them. In germline, CDR1 is MNHNS, CDR2 SASEGT. There are 14 residues in the CDR3.

The rearrangement links TRBV6-1 to TRBJ2-3; no clear D gene. The specimen comprised PBMCs, mostly from graft donor cells, sampled 180 days after TCRalphabeta/CD19-depleted stem cell transplant. The origin of this receptor is a male patient younger than 18 who had a stem cell transplant for acute lymphoblastic leukemia, so the T cells may come from the graft donor. CDR3 in DNA: TGTGCCAGCAGTGTCAATCGGCATTCAGATACGCAGTATTTT. It yields the protein CASSVNRHSDTQYF.